What follows describes a single T cell receptor beta chain. Its matching antigen is unknown. These data come from a study of T cells in Graves' hyperthyroidism and ophthalmopathy. Ophthalmopathy patients all had a Clinical Activity Score of at least 3, a NOSPECS grade of at least 4 and disease under 3 months old. Researchers amplified the TCR beta CDR3 regions from RNA transcripts. HTBI primers drove first-round RT-PCR of the TCR CDR3. In TCRdb, the multiplex PCR reads were re-called with MiXCR into one record per CDR3 protein. The table has 250,000 to 400,000 distinct CDR3 sequences, roughly 15% seen once. Whole-study results and caveats: Among clonotypes expanded in thyroid above 0.001, most were also found in blood.

Looked up from germline, CDR1 is MNHNS and CDR2 is SASEGT. There are 15 residues in the CDR3. Trimming took 7 bases from V and 4 from J; bases not matched to a gene: 5. This chain uses TRBV6-1 with TRBJ2-2, with 11 bases matching TRBD2. This receptor was taken from a woman aged 40 to 49 with Graves' ophthalmopathy. The specimen sequenced was blood. The CDR3, as DNA: TGTGCCAGCAAGACCGGGACTAGCGGCACCGGGGAGCTGTTTTTT. Amino acid sequence: CASKTGTSGTGELFF.